These T cell receptor beta chains were read from a single sample in a study of blood T cell repertoires in COVID-19. Only in-frame clones appear in the TCRdb table, and some are missing; sequencing was by immunoSEQ multiplex PCR. The sample lists fewer than 500,000 clones; around 91% were seen once. Sequencing was performed on PBMCs or T cells enriched from blood (not recorded which). All receptors derive from a man aged 25 to 40 who had recovered from COVID-19. CDR3s include the opening cysteine and the closing phenylalanine or tryptophan. D genes are given only for firm matches. The size entry is marked missing in some rows and otherwise reads once, few, many or a size class.

TGTGCTCTTAGGGGAGGTAGCGTAGAGAACACCGGGGAGCTGTTTTTT CALRGGSVENTGELFF . . TRBJ2-2 TRBV12-5
TGTGCCAGCAGCCTGGGGCAATACAATGAGCAGTTCTTC CASSLGQYNEQFF . . TRBJ2-1 TRBV3-1/TRBV3-2
TGTGCCAGTACCAATGGGCAGCTATGGTATGGCTACACCTTC CASTNGQLWYGYTF . . TRBJ1-2 TRBV19
TGTGCCATCAGGGACAGGGTCCTCGACACCGGGGAGCTGTTTTTT CAIRDRVLDTGELFF . TRBD1 TRBJ2-2 TRBV10-3
TGTGCCAGCAGCCCCGGAACAGTGAACACTGAAGCTTTCTTT CASSPGTVNTEAFF . . TRBJ1-1 TRBV7-2
TGTGCCAGTAGTAGGGGACAGAGGAATGGAAACACCATATATTTT CASSRGQRNGNTIYF . TRBD1 TRBJ1-3 TRBV19
TGTGCCAGCAGCTTCCCAGGGGCGAATTCACCCCTCCACTTT CASSFPGANSPLHF . . TRBJ1-6 TRBV5-5
TGTGCCAGCAGCACACAAACAGGGACTGAAGCTTTCTTT CASSTQTGTEAFF . . TRBJ1-1 TRBV3-1/TRBV3-2
TGTGCCAGCAGTCCGGACAGTTACGATCTAGCCAAAAACATTCAGTACTTC CASSPDSYDLAKNIQYF . . TRBJ2-4 TRBV6-6
TGCGCCAGCAGCTCACTAGCGGACAATGAGCAGTTCTTC CASSSLADNEQFF once TRBD2 TRBJ2-1 TRBV5-1
TGTGCCACCAGTGCCGGCGGGAGGGCCGAAGATACGCAGTATTTT CATSAGGRAEDTQYF . TRBD2 TRBJ2-3 TRBV24-1
TGTGCCAGCAGCCAAGATTACATCTATGAAAAACTGTTTTTT CASSQDYIYEKLFF . . TRBJ1-4 TRBV3-1/TRBV3-2
TGTGCCAGCTCACCGCAGGAGACAGCAAACACAGATACGCAGTATTTT CASSPQETANTDTQYF . . TRBJ2-3 TRBV18
TGTGCCAGCAGTCCGCTTTTACAGGGATTCCCCTATGGCTACACCTTC CASSPLLQGFPYGYTF . . TRBJ1-2 TRBV6-2/TRBV6-3
TGTGCCAGTAGTATGATGGGTCTGGCGGACATGAACACTGAAGCTTTCTTT CASSMMGLADMNTEAFF . . TRBJ1-1 TRBV19